This entry describes one T cell receptor beta chain. There is no known antigen for this receptor. Base qualities are not at hand, and no much larger clone is one base apart. A patient counted as having stable Graves' hyperthyroidism if no progression to ophthalmopathy occurred over 18 months of follow-up. Hyperthyroidism patients were newly diagnosed, had a disease duration of under 2 months, and were aged 18 to 65 years. Exclusion was applied to patients with uncontrolled infections, other autoimmune diseases, pregnancy or lactation. Diagnoses relied on clinical symptoms, serum thyroxine and TRAb, thyroid ultrasound and orbital computed tomography. PBMCs were isolated from approximately 10 ml of fresh peripheral blood by Ficoll-Paque density gradient centrifugation. Total RNA was extracted using Trizol reagent, and RNA quality was assessed on an Agilent 2100 Bioanalyzer. Amplification of TCR beta CDR3 regions was carried out from RNA transcripts. A first-round RT-PCR of the TCR CDR3 used the HTBI primer set with the Qiagen OneStep RT-PCR kit. The libraries were constructed in a second round of multiplex PCR and then size-selected and purified. Sequencing of the libraries was done on an Illumina HiSeq2000 using paired-end 100 bp reads. The published analysis was carried out like this. SOAPnuke was used to process the raw data, throwing out any read that contained adapters or uncalled bases, had a mean Phred below 15, or lacked an exact constant-primer or identifier match. COPE v1.2.5 was used to merge the high-quality paired reads, and each unique nucleotide sequence was defined as a clonotype. Clonotypes were aligned to IMGT TRBV, TRBD and TRBJ reference segments using MiTCR v1.1. The analysis included only V-J combinations with a frequency above 0.0001, which together covered approximately 99% of the repertoires. The TCS score was defined as the ratio of F50 (clonal expansion) to E x V (chaos), calculated using BLOSUM62-based TCRdist between CDR3 peptides within each V-J. Welch's t-statistics and random forest reduced 514 V-J features to fewer than 15, which were used in a naive Bayes classifier (R e1071). The public reads were quality trimmed at Q25 with fastp and then assembled into clones with MiXCR by TCRdb, keeping productive beta chains. Rows are combined by CDR3 protein, so each entry shows the most common genes and DNA. TCRdb's processing, not the authors', yielded these V and J calls. The sample yields a few hundred thousand distinct CDR3 sequences; less than 20% were counted once. The ten largest clones capture around 7.5% of the sample.

This entry belongs to a study of T cells in Graves' hyperthyroidism and ophthalmopathy (dated by TCRdb to the late 2010s). Regarding the complete study: Peripheral blood samples were taken at the time of initial diagnosis, prior to any treatment. To identify distinguishing TCR V-J signatures, a discovery cohort of around 100 patients was used, comprising 40 to 45 with Graves' ophthalmopathy and around 60 with stable Graves' hyperthyroidism. Whether ophthalmopathy could be predicted prospectively was tested in an independent validation cohort made up of 18 hyperthyroidism patients plus 17 patients who later progressed to ophthalmopathy. The 100 or so discovery patients were divided at random into training and test sets in a 7:3 ratio. The study also compared thyroid tissue and blood T-cell repertoires from about 6 Graves' hyperthyroidism patients. Once sampling was done, hyperthyroidism patients were given methimazole at a starting dose of 30 mg daily, whereas ophthalmopathy patients were given high-dose intravenous methylprednisolone. TCR Vbeta CDR3 sequencing of 130 to 150 peripheral blood samples (approximately 44 ophthalmopathy, over 70 hyperthyroidism and some 17 progressor patients) is reported in the paper. General study outcomes and caveats: No statistical method was used to set the sample size in advance, and investigators knew the group allocation. During validation, the model predicted progression to ophthalmopathy a median of approximately six months ahead of onset, with approximately 71% sensitivity and around 72% specificity. Blood samples also contained most of the expanded thyroid clonotypes (frequency above 0.001), which suggests that blood repertoires may reflect thyroid immune responses. A 13 V-J signature model separated ophthalmopathy from stable hyperthyroidism, with roughly 88% sensitivity and roughly 84% specificity in cross-validation and 80%/75% in testing.

The germline V gene yields SGHRS for CDR1 and YFSETQ for CDR2. The CDR3, from cysteine to phenylalanine, totals 14 residues. Only the CDR3 part of the read is kept: 42 bases, read in frame from the first base. V and J are trimmed by 5 bases and 4 bases, and the gene matches miss 8 bases of the junction. Input material: blood. The sequence links TRBV5-1 to TRBJ2-7; 8 nucleotides in the junction match TRBD1. This TCR derives from a woman aged 25 to 45 with Graves' hyperthyroidism. The DNA sequence follows: TGCGCCAGCAGGGCGAACAGGGGGAGGTACGAGCAGTACTTC. Its amino acids are CASRANRGRYEQYF.